This is a list of T cell receptor beta chains from one sample in a study of PD-1 blockade in classical Hodgkin lymphoma. Generated by immunoSEQ multiplex PCR, the TCRdb table keeps only in-frame clones and is missing some. Among approximately 17,000 clones, about 65% were seen once, and the ten largest hold less than 9%. The source material was peripheral blood mononuclear cells (PBMCs), sampled before the fourth cycle of nivolumab. These receptors all stem from a human donor with classical Hodgkin lymphoma. CDR3s include the opening cysteine and the closing phenylalanine or tryptophan. The order of the fields is clone size, V gene, J gene, D gene, CDR3 protein, CDR3 DNA. The D gene is left open where the match is weak. Rows may omit the clone size; those that give it use once, few, many or a size class.

NA	TRBV5-5	TRBJ2-5	NA	CASSRATVTQETQYF	TGTGCCAGCAGCCGCGCGACAGTAACCCAAGAGACCCAGTACTTC
NA	TRBV5-1	TRBJ2-3	TRBD2	CASSLALGLAGDTDTQYF	TGCGCCAGCAGCTTGGCCCTGGGACTAGCGGGAGACACAGATACGCAGTATTTT
NA	TRBV10-3	TRBJ1-2	NA	CATTDDVGYTF	TGTGCCACCACGGACGACGTGGGCTACACCTTC
few	TRBV5-1	TRBJ2-1	NA	CASSRKSYNEQFF	TGCGCCAGCAGCAGAAAAAGCTACAATGAGCAGTTCTTC
NA	TRBV15	TRBJ1-5	NA	CATTREFGGSQPQHF	TGTGCCACCACCAGGGAGTTTGGCGGATCCCAGCCCCAGCATTTT
NA	TRBV28	TRBJ2-7	TRBD1	CASSLLDRGYEQYF	TGTGCCAGCAGTTTACTCGACAGGGGCTACGAGCAGTACTTC
NA	TRBV5-4	TRBJ2-1	TRBD2	CASSRRLAGVHNEQFF	TGTGCCAGCAGCCGTCGACTAGCGGGAGTCCACAATGAGCAGTTCTTC
NA	TRBV27	TRBJ2-1	TRBD2	CASSAGTSGGGSYNEQFF	TGTGCCAGCAGTGCCGGGACTAGCGGGGGGGGCTCCTACAATGAGCAGTTCTTC
NA	TRBV14	TRBJ2-1	NA	CASSLSLGGEQFF	TGTGCCAGCAGCCTAAGTCTGGGGGGTGAGCAGTTCTTC
NA	TRBV7-2	TRBJ2-1	NA	CASSLTQGLGFF	TGTGCCAGCAGCTTGACCCAGGGCTTGGGGTTCTTC
NA	TRBV5-1	TRBJ2-3	NA	CASSLGGSYGTDTQYF	TGCGCCAGCAGCTTGGGGGGGAGTTATGGCACAGATACGCAGTATTTT
few	TRBV7-3	TRBJ2-3	TRBD2	CASSSGLATDTQYF	TGTGCCAGCAGCTCAGGACTAGCAACAGATACGCAGTATTTT
few	TRBV21-1	TRBJ1-5	NA	CASSNRTVFSQPQHF	TGTGCCAGCAGCAACCGGACAGTTTTTTCTCAGCCCCAGCATTTT
NA	TRBV20-1	TRBJ2-5	NA	CSAFQETQYF	TGCAGTGCTTTCCAAGAGACCCAGTACTTC